Sequencing of this T cell receptor (beta chain) was carried out in a study of identical twins listed by TCRdb under 2016. For context, the study as a whole: The study deep-sequenced TCR alpha and beta repertoires from monozygotic twins, unrelated adults of various ages and cord blood to test whether fetal clonotypes persist. To rule out contamination, replicate twin experiments were performed at different times with different library preparation protocols.

Only healthy Caucasian donors were included. The protocol used for the library was 5' RACE. TCRdb names Illumina HiSeq 2000 as the instrument used. Template switching introduced a universal primer binding site; the final cDNA contained a unique molecular identifier, enabling accurate counting of TCR cDNA molecules. Specific primers in the conserved constant-segment region were used to synthesize first-strand cDNA for the TCR alpha and beta chains. To control for contamination, every cDNA library was double barcoded, receiving both a SMART-Mk sample barcode and Illumina barcodes. TruSeq adapter sequences, together with Illumina sample barcodes, were added in two successive PCR steps. The Illumina HiSeq platform was used with custom primers to sequence TCR alpha and beta cDNA libraries. Under the source paper's analysis protocol: Unique molecular identifiers were extracted from raw reads with MiGEC, and CDR3 positions were determined with MiXCR. Recombination models were inferred per individual with the repgenHMM and IGoR tools using an EM algorithm. The analysis of shared clonotypes was done with the tcR package in R, with sharing normalized by the product of cloneset sizes. To study raw recombination free of thymic and clonal selection effects, out-of-frame nonproductive sequences were analyzed. The raw public data were reprocessed by TCRdb itself: fastp quality trimming at Q25, MiXCR clonotype calling, in-frame beta chains only. Every CDR3 protein is listed once, alongside the most common genes and DNA of its rows. What appears here as the V and J calls and clone size reflects TCRdb's work, not the paper's. The sample table holds about 1.7 million distinct CDR3 sequences, of which less than 35% were seen once. 0.27% of the sample goes to the ten largest clones.

General study outcomes and caveats: A weaker excess of twin sharing was found in beta out-of-frame sequences because the signal-to-noise ratio was lowered by fewer shared sequences. Invariant T cells such as MAIT and iNKT could partly confound zero-insertion analyses, though diverse VJ usage argued against this for most clonotypes. Because the same donors could not be followed over many years, the conclusions depended on cross-sectional statistical analysis. In monozygotic twins, out-of-frame TCR alpha sharing was systematically underestimated by recombination models, although the models agreed with sharing between unrelated individuals. Fewer insertions were carried by abundant cord blood beta clonotypes; a weaker similar trend was observed in young adult naive repertoires, while no such trend was observed in memory repertoires. Compared with coincidental sharing between unrelated individuals, an excess of low generation-probability sequences was observed among out-of-frame TCR alpha sequences shared between twins.

As concerns this clonotype: The antigen it recognizes is unknown. No base qualities exist here, and no much larger clone lies one base off it.

From the cysteine up to the phenylalanine, the CDR3 has a length of 15 residues. This entry keeps only the CDR3 DNA: 45 bases, framed from base 1. The junction shows trimming of 2 bases on V and 5 bases on J, and the gene matches do not reach 4 bases of it. Sequences were obtained from cord blood. The clonotype was recovered from a newborn girl in good health. This sequence uses TRBV12-3 or TRBV12-4 and TRBJ2-1, and 9 junctional nucleotides match TRBD1. The DNA is as follows: TGTGCCAGCAGTTTAACCGGGACAGGGAACAATGAGCAGTTCTTC. Its coded protein is CASSLTGTGNNEQFF.